The 10 T cell receptor beta chains given below trace back to one sample, sequenced in a study of blood T cells in healthy people across ages. Then a second PCR, running about 7 to 11 cycles, was carried out with a sample-barcoded 5' primer and a J-beta primer mix. In TCRdb, the 5' RACE reads were re-called with MiXCR into one record per CDR3 protein. Of hundreds of thousands of distinct CDR3 sequences listed, around three fifths are singletons. The sequenced sample consisted of blood. The receptors were sampled from a man aged 40-49 years in good health.

The DNA for the CDR3 is TGTGCCAGCAGTTTGAACGGTCGCTCCTACGAGCAGTACTTC. Translating gives CASSLNGRSYEQYF. The rearrangement links TRBV6-2 or TRBV6-3 to TRBJ2-7; D remains unclear. V was clipped by 4 bases and J by 0 bases, with 10 bases between them. This CDR3 comprises 14 residues. CDR1 is MNHEY, CDR2 SVGEGT, per germline.

The chain has TRBV5-1 and TRBJ2-1; D may be TRBD1 or TRBD2 (5 bases each). The CDR3 has 17 residues. Germline CDR1 SGHRS, CDR2 YFSETQ. V lost 3 bases and J lost 10, with 26 bases in between. CDR3 loop: CASSSVNQGLGVGEQFF. The DNA of the CDR3 is TGCGCCAGCAGCTCCGTCAATCAGGGATTGGGAGTCGGGGAGCAGTTCTTC. Variable domain in full (rest from reference TRBV5-1 and TRBJ2-1): KAGVTQTPRYLIKTRGQQVTLSCSPISGHRSVSWYQQTPGQGLQFLFEYFSETQRNKGNFPGRFSGRQFSNSRSEMNVSTLELGDSALYLCASSSVNQGLGVGEQFFGPGTRLTVL.

This rearrangement joins TRBV14 to TRBJ2-1, with 14 bases that match TRBD2. Germline V lookup: CDR1 SGHDN, CDR2 FVKESK. The CDR3 spans 16 residues. V was pared by 4 bases and J by 12 bases, with 11 bases of the junction left unmatched. The CDR3 here is CASSRAGLAGVTGQFF. Here the CDR3 DNA reads TGTGCCAGCAGCCGGGCGGGACTAGCGGGGGTTACTGGGCAGTTCTTC.

The chain joins TRBV15 to TRBJ2-1; 9 nucleotides align to TRBD2. The CDR3 length is 16 residues. V gave up 1 base and J gave up 8 bases; unmatched junction bases: 9. The germline CDR1 and CDR2 sequences are LNHNV and YYDKDF (reference sequence). The CDR3 DNA is TGTGCCACCAGCAGAGGACCCGGGACTAGCATGGATGAGCAGTTCTTC. As protein: CATSRGPGTSMDEQFF.

The V call is TRBV5-1, the J call TRBJ2-2, with D possibly being TRBD1 or TRBD2 (5 bases each). The germline V and J ends were trimmed by 4 bases and 5 bases, with 15 bases remaining between them. The CDR3 runs 15 residues. Germline-derived CDR1 and CDR2 are SGHRS and YFSETQ. For the CDR3, the DNA is TGCGCCAGCAGCCCCCGGGACGGCCTTACCGGGGAGCTGTTTTTT. It translates to CASSPRDGLTGELFF.

V gene TRBV6-5 combines with J gene TRBJ2-1; no firm D call. The germline V and J ends were trimmed by 7 bases and 7 bases, with 14 bases remaining between them. Germline V gives CDR1 MNHEY, CDR2 SVGAGI. This CDR3 comprises 13 residues. CDR3 sequence: CASMSVVENEQFF. CDR3 in DNA: TGTGCCAGCATGTCGGTCGTGGAGAATGAGCAGTTCTTC.

Only a few counts were recorded for this clonotype. This chain uses TRBV7-2 with TRBJ2-1; D is perhaps TRBD2 (6 bases). Germline CDR1 reads SGHTA; CDR2 reads FQGNSA. Trimming removed 5 bases at V and 0 bases at J, with 14 bases between. The CDR3 has 16 residues. In DNA form, the CDR3 reads TGTGCCAGCAGCCCCGTTAGGGGAGGCTCCTACAATGAGCAGTTCTTC. Protein: CASSPVRGGSYNEQFF.

The chain recombines TRBV9 with TRBJ2-5; D gene unclear. The J call may be wrong; the DNA end is better matched by TRBJ2-1. The CDR3 is made up of 14 amino acids. Germline V gene data show CDR1 as SGDLS and CDR2 as YYNGEE. CDR3 region: CASSPPILQETQFF. The CDR3 DNA reads TGTGCCAGCAGCCCTCCGATTCTCCAAGAGACCCAGTTCTTC.

V is TRBV29-1 and J is TRBJ2-5, with a weak D call TRBD2 (5 bases). Trimming took off 4 bases at V and 3 bases at J, with 12 bases between the two ends. The germline V gene encodes CDR1 SQVTM and CDR2 ANQGSEA. The CDR3 totals 13 residues. CDR3 DNA: TGCAGCGTTGGAGGCACTAGGGAAGAGACCCAGTACTTC. This gives the protein CSVGGTREETQYF.

The chain uses TRBV29-1 and TRBJ2-1, with D possibly being TRBD1 (5 bases). The CDR3 covers 12 residues. The V gene lost 7 bases and the J gene lost 4 bases, with 11 bases spanning the gap. Germline CDR1 and CDR2: SQVTM and ANQGSEA. This CDR3 is CSGNRLYNEQFF. CDR3 coding DNA: TGCAGCGGAAACAGGCTTTACAATGAGCAGTTCTTC.